The clone carrying this T cell receptor beta chain has only a few counts. This record belongs to a study of blood T cell repertoires in COVID-19. Per germline, CDR1 MRHNA and CDR2 SNTAGT. With V trimmed by 6 bases and J by 4 bases, 4 bases remained unmatched. The CDR3 length is 14 residues. Clones were read by immunoSEQ multiplex PCR, and TCRdb kept only the in-frame ones, dropping some. The data hold 650,000 to 800,000 clones, with just under 90% observed a single time. The chain recombines TRBV6-4 with TRBJ2-3; 10 bases map to TRBD2. The receptor's source is a woman under 30 with acute or convalescent COVID-19. Sequencing was carried out using peripheral blood. In DNA form, the CDR3 reads TGTGCCAGCAGAGGCCTAGCGGGGGCAGATACGCAGTATTTT. Its protein is CASRGLAGADTQYF.